This paragraph covers one T cell receptor (beta chain) sequence. Its antigen remains unknown. CD45RA+ naive and CD45RA-negative memory subsets were separated from CD4+ cells. Trimming pared 1 base from V and 4 bases from J, leaving 5 bases between. The CDR3 spans 13 residues. The V gene's germline CDR1 is SGHTA and CDR2 FQGTGA. The study ran the assay at deep level. Replicate PCRs from sorted subsets contained roughly 220 ng DNA, which is some 29,000 T cell genomes. Measured with immunoSEQ multiplex PCR; TCRdb has only the in-frame clones, and not every one. The data contain approximately 500,000 clones, about 96% of them seen just once; the ten biggest clones take up roughly 0.06%. This specimen comes from a study of shared clonotypes between healthy human individuals. Overall study results and limits: The low donor count limited represented genetic and exposure-history diversity.

Source material: naive CD4+ T cells sorted from blood. The subset here: CD45RA+ positively selected. The sequence came from a woman under 40 in good health. The gene calls are TRBV7-3 and TRBJ2-1; D unclear. The CDR3 DNA reads TGTGCCAGCAGCTTAAGAGGATACAATGAGCAGTTCTTC. This sequence encodes CASSLRGYNEQFF. Based on the CDR3 plus reference TRBV7-3 and TRBJ2-1, the full variable domain is GAGVSQTPSNKVTEKGKYVELRCDPISGHTALYWYRQSLGQGPEFLIYFQGTGAADDSGLPNDRFFAVRPEGSVSTLKIQRTERGDSAVYLCASSLRGYNEQFFGPGTRLTVL.